These 4 T cell receptor beta chains were all obtained from the same sample, sequenced in a study of T cells in Graves' hyperthyroidism and ophthalmopathy. Researchers amplified the TCR beta CDR3 regions from RNA transcripts. Initially, a first-round RT-PCR of the TCR CDR3 employed the HTBI primer set. One entry per CDR3 protein results from TCRdb running MiXCR on the multiplex PCR reads. This sample has 470,000 or so distinct CDR3 sequences; around 20% occur once, and the top ten carry 26%. The sample taken for sequencing was blood. These receptors originate from a man between 18 and 35 years old with Graves' hyperthyroidism.

This clonotype was seen at least ten times. The V call is TRBV7-6, the J call TRBJ2-7, with D possibly being TRBD1 (6 bases). The V gene's germline CDR1 is SGHVS and CDR2 FNYEAQ. The CDR3 has 16 residues. V was shortened by 5 bases and J by 0 bases, with 17 bases between the two germline ends. The CDR3 loop is CASSDNPGHLSYEQYF. In DNA form, the CDR3 reads TGTGCCAGCAGCGATAACCCGGGACACCTCTCCTACGAGCAGTACTTC.

This clonotype has a handful of counts. The V gene is TRBV5-1, the J gene TRBJ2-7; 7 bases match TRBD1. CDR1 and CDR2 from the germline V gene are SGHRS and YFSETQ. The junction had 8 bases not matched to a gene; V was cut back by 4 bases and J by 1 base. The CDR3 has 15 amino acids. The CDR3 DNA is TGCGCCAGCAGCCGCCGACAGGGTCTTTCCTACGAGCAGTACTTC. As protein: CASSRRQGLSYEQYF.

This clonotype was seen a handful of times. The V and J genes are TRBV4-1 and TRBJ1-2; possible D gene TRBD1, 5 bases. The germline V gene has CDR1 MGHRA and CDR2 YSYEKL. CDR3 length: 17 residues. The ends were cut back, 0 bases at V and 8 bases at J, with 22 bases in the middle. CDR3 in amino acids: CASSQEGRDPQSSGYTF. Written as DNA, the CDR3 is TGCGCCAGCAGCCAAGAGGGTCGGGACCCTCAGAGTTCCGGCTACACCTTC.

Regarding this clonotype: This could be a read error, since a much larger clone is one nucleotide away. This sequence joins TRBV27 and TRBJ2-7, with D tentatively TRBD1 or TRBD2 (6 bases each). Germline loops: CDR1 MNHEY, CDR2 SMNVEV (reference sequence). There are 15 residues in the CDR3. The CDR3 nucleotides are TGTGCCAACAGTCCCAACTGGGGGGCTGTCTACGAGCAGTACTTC. The encoded protein is CANSPNWGAVYEQYF.